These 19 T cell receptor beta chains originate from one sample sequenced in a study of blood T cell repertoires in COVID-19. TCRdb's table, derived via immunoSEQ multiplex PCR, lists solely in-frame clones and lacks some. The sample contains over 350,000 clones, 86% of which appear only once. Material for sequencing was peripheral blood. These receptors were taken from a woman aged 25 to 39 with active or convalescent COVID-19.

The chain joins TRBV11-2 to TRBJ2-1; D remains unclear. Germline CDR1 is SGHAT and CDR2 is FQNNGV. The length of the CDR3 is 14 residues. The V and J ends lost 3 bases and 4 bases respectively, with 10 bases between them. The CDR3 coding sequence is TGTGCCAGCAGCTTCTTACAGAAGTACAATGAGCAGTTCTTC. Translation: CASSFLQKYNEQFF. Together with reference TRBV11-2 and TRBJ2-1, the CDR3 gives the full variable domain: EAGVAQSPRYKIIEKRQSVAFWCNPISGHATLYWYQQILGQGPKLLIQFQNNGVVDDSQLPKDRFSAERLKGVDSTLKIQPAKLEDSAVYLCASSFLQKYNEQFFGPGTRLTVL.

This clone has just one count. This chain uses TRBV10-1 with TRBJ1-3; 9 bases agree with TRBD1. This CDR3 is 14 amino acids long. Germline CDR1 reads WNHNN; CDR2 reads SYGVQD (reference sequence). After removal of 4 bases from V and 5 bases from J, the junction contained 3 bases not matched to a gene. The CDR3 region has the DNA TGCGCCAGCAGTGCCGGACAGGGGAGAAACACCATATATTTT. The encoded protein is CASSAGQGRNTIYF.

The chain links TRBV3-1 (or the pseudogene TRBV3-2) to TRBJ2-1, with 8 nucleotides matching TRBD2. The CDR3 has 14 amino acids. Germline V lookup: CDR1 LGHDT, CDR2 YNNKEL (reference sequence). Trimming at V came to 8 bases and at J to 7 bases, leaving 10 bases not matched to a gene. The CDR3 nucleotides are TGTGCCAGCGGGACGGGACTAGATAGGAATGAGCAGTTCTTC. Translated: CASGTGLDRNEQFF.

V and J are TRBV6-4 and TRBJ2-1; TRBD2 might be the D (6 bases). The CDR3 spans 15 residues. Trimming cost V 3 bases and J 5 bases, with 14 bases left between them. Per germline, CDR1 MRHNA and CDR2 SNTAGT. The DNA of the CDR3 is TGTGCCAGCAGTGAAAAGAATTGGGGGGACAATGAGCAGTTCTTC. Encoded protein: CASSEKNWGDNEQFF.

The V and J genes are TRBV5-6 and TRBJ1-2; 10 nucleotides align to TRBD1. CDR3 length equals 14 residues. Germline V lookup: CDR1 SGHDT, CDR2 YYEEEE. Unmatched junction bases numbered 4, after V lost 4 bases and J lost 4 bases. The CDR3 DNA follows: TGTGCCAGCAGCCCGACAGGGGGCGGCTATGGCTACACCTTC. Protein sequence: CASSPTGGGYGYTF.

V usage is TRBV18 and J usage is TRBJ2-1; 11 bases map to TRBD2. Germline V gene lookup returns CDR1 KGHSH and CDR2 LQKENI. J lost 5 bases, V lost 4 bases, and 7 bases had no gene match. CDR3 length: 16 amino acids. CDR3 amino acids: CASSLMTSGAHNEQFF. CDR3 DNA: TGTGCCAGCTCACTAATGACTAGCGGGGCGCACAATGAGCAGTTCTTC.

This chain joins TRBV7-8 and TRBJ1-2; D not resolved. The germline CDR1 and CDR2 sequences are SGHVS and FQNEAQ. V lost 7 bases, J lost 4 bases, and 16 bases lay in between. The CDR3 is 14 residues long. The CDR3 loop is CASKPSTSFYGYTF. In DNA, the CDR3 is TGTGCCAGCAAACCCTCTACGTCCTTCTATGGCTACACCTTC.

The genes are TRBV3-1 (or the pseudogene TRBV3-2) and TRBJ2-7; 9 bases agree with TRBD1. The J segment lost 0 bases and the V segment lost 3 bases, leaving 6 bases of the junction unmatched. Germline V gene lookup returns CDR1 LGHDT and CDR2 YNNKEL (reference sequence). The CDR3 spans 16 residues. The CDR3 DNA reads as TGTGCCAGCAGCCAGGGCACAGGGGGCGTCTCCTACGAGCAGTACTTC. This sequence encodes CASSQGTGGVSYEQYF.

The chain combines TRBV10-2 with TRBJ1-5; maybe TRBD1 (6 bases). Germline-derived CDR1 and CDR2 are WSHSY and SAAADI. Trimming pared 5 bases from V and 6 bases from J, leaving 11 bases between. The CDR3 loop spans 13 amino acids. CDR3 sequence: CASSTGTSQPQHF. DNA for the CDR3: TGCGCCAGCAGTACAGGGACAAGTCAGCCCCAGCATTTT.

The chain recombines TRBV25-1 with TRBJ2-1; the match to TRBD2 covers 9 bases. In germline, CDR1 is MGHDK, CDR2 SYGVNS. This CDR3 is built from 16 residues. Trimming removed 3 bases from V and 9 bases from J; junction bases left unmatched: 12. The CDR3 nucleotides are TGTGCCAGCAGTGATTATCTAGCGGGAAAAGTTGTTGAGCAGTTCTTC. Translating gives CASSDYLAGKVVEQFF. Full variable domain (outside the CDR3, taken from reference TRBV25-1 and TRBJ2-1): EADIYQTPRYLVIGTGKKITLECSQTMGHDKMYWYQQDPGMELHLIHYSYGVNSTEKGDLSSESTVSRIRTEHFPLTLESARPSHTSQYLCASSDYLAGKVVEQFFGPGTRLTVL.

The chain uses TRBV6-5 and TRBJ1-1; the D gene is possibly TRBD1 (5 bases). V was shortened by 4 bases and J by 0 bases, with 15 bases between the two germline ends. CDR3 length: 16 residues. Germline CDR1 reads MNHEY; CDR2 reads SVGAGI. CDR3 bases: TGTGCCAGCAGTTCGGCTGGGGCCAGGTTGAACACTGAAGCTTTCTTT. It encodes CASSSAGARLNTEAFF.

The DNA of the CDR3 is TGTGCCAGCTCTCGATCCCAGGGTCCGGCCTACGAGCAGTACTTC. Its translation is CASSRSQGPAYEQYF. The V and J genes are TRBV18 and TRBJ2-7; a possible D gene is TRBD1 (5 bases). This CDR3 has 15 residues. Germline lookup yields CDR1 KGHSH and CDR2 LQKENI. The V end was cut by 6 bases, the J end by 2 bases, with 17 bases between. The variable domain in full, completed from reference TRBV18 and TRBJ2-7, reads NAGVMQNPRHLVRRRGQEARLRCSPMKGHSHVYWYRQLPEEGLKFMVYLQKENIIDESGMPKERFSAEFPKEGPSILRIQQVVRGDSAAYFCASSRSQGPAYEQYFGPGTRLTVT.

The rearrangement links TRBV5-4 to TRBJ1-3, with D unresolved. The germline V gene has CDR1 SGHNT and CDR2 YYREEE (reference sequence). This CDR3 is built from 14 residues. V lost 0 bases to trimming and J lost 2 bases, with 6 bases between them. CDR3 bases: TGTGCCAGCAGCTTGGACAGAACTGGAAACACCATATATTTT. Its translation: CASSLDRTGNTIYF. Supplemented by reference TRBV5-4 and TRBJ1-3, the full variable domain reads ETGVTQSPTHLIKTRGQQVTLRCSSQSGHNTVSWYQQALGQGPQFIFQYYREEENGRGNFPPRFSGLQFPNYSSELNVNALELDDSALYLCASSLDRTGNTIYFGEGSWLTVV.

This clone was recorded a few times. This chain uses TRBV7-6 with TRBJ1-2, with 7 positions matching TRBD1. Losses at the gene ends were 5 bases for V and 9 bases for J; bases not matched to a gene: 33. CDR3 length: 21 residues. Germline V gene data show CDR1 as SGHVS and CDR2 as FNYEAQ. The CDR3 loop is CASSPLWKTTGTEKGWGSYTF. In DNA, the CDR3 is TGTGCCAGCAGCCCCCTGTGGAAAACGACCGGGACAGAAAAGGGTTGGGGGAGCTACACCTTC. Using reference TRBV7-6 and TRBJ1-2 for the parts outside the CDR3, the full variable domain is GAGVSQSPRYKVTKRGQDVALRCDPISGHVSLYWYRQALGQGPEFLTYFNYEAQQDKSGLPNDRFSAERPEGSISTLTIQRTEQRDSAMYRCASSPLWKTTGTEKGWGSYTFGSGTRLTVV.

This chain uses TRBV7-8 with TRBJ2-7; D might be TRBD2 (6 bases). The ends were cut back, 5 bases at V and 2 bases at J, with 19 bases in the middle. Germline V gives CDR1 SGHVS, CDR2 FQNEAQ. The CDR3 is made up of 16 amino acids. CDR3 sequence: CASSLGAGSKAYEQYF. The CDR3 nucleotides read TGTGCCAGCAGCCTAGGGGCCGGGAGTAAGGCCTACGAGCAGTACTTC.

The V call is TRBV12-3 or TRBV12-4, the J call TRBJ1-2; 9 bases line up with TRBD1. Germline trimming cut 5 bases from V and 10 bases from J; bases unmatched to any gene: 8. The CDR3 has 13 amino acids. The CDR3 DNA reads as TGTGCCAGCAGTCTAACAGGGGGCGATGACTACACCTTC. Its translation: CASSLTGGDDYTF.

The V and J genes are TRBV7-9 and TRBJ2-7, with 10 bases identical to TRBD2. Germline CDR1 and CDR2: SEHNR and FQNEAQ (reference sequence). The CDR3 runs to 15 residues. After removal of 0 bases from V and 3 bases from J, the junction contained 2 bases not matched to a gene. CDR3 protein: CASSLALAGIYEQYF. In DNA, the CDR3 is TGTGCCAGCAGCTTAGCACTAGCGGGAATCTACGAGCAGTACTTC. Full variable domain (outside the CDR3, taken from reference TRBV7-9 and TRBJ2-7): DTGVSQNPRHKITKRGQNVTFRCDPISEHNRLYWYRQTLGQGPEFLTYFQNEAQLEKSRLLSDRFSAERPKGSFSTLEIQRTEQGDSAMYLCASSLALAGIYEQYFGPGTRLTVT.

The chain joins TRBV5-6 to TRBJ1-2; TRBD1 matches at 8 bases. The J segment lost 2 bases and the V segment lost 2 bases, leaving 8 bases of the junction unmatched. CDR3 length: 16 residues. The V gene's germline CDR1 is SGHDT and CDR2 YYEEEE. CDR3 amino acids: CASSFIQGESNYGYTF. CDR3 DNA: TGTGCCAGCAGCTTTATACAGGGGGAATCGAACTATGGCTACACCTTC.

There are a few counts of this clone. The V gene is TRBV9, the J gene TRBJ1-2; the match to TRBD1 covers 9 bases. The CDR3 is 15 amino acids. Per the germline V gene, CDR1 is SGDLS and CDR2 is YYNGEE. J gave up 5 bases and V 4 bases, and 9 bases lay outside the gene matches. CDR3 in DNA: TGTGCCAGCAGCACCCGGACAGGGACAGGGTATGGCTACACCTTC. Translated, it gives CASSTRTGTGYGYTF.